The entry below gives a single TCR beta chain sequence along with its context. The CDR3 spans 15 residues. Trimming left V 0 bases short and J 1 base short, with 10 bases between. Germline-derived CDR1 and CDR2 are MNHNS and SASEGT. Donors of Cohort 3 who recovered were those that had two negative PCRs, clearance, or symptom resolution. Libraries were prepared by immunoSEQ multiplex PCR; TCRdb keeps only in-frame clonotypes and omits some of them. The data contain about 460,000 clones, about 88% of them seen just once; the ten biggest clones take up 6.5% to 8.5%. This entry belongs to a study of blood T cell repertoires in COVID-19.

Material: PBMCs or T cells enriched from blood (not recorded which). The J gene is TRBJ2-7, the V gene TRBV6-1, with a weak D call TRBD1 (6 bases). The TCR originated in a woman aged 60-70 years who had recovered from COVID-19. CDR3 coding DNA: TGTGCCAGCAGTGAAGCTCTGGACAGATCCTACGAGCAGTACTTC. It yields the protein CASSEALDRSYEQYF.